One and the same sample provided the 26 T cell receptor beta chains below, sequenced in a study of T cell responses to AZD1222 COVID-19 vaccine (dated by TCRdb to about 2021). The receptor library was made with the immunoSEQ multiplex PCR assay. TCRdb retrieved this table from immuneACCESS and kept in-frame rearrangements only. Not all clones are present; in checked studies, unresolved V genes account for under half, and no reason is known for the remainder. The sample table contains roughly 67,000 clones; only one count was recorded for 70% to 90% of them. The biggest ten clones account for 20% of the sample. The sample's time point label, decoded: baseline before first vaccination. The material sequenced was peripheral blood, taken on day 0 of AZD1222 vaccination. The receptors shown here come from an adult in good health.

The rearrangement links TRBV30 to TRBJ2-7, with 9 nucleotides matching TRBD1. Germline assignment: CDR1 GTSNPN and CDR2 SVGIG (reference sequence). The length of the CDR3 is 12 residues. V was clipped by 5 bases and J by 4 bases; unmatched bases: 3. For the CDR3, the DNA is TGTGCCTGGGGGACAGGGAAGTACGAGCAGTACTTC. It codes for CAWGTGKYEQYF.

This clone was recorded only once. V is TRBV28 and J is TRBJ2-7; 9 bases are a match to TRBD1. This CDR3 is built from 15 residues. Germline CDR1 MDHEN, CDR2 SYDVKM. J lost 3 bases, V lost 5 bases, and 8 bases had no gene match. The CDR3 loop is CASSILRDRVYEQYF. DNA for the CDR3: TGTGCCAGCAGTATCCTCCGGGACAGGGTCTACGAGCAGTACTTC.

In DNA form, the CDR3 reads TGCGCCAGCAGCTTGGAGCTCCGGGGCCCCTACAATGAGCAGTTCTTC. This encodes CASSLELRGPYNEQFF. V is TRBV5-1 and J is TRBJ2-1; D may match TRBD1 or TRBD2 (5 bases each). V was pared by 0 bases and J by 2 bases, with 12 bases between. From germline, CDR1 is SGHRS and CDR2 YFSETQ. This CDR3 has 16 residues.

The gene calls are TRBV15 and TRBJ2-1, with D perhaps matching TRBD2 (6 bases). Per the germline V gene, CDR1 is LNHNV and CDR2 is YYDKDF (reference sequence). The length of the CDR3 is 14 residues. Trimming removed 0 bases at V and 9 bases at J, with 12 bases between. This CDR3 is CATSRDTGAGEQFF. The CDR3 coding sequence is TGTGCCACCAGCAGAGATACGGGAGCGGGTGAGCAGTTCTTC.

The CDR3 DNA is TGTGCCAGCAGGCGGGACAGCGGGGACACTGAAGCTTTCTTT. Protein product: CASRRDSGDTEAFF. The chain is built from TRBV27 and TRBJ1-1; 7 bases fit TRBD1. The J segment lost 3 bases and the V segment lost 6 bases, leaving 7 bases of the junction unmatched. The CDR3 is 14 residues long. The germline V gene has CDR1 MNHEY and CDR2 SMNVEV (reference sequence).

The chain carries TRBV18 and TRBJ1-3; D not certain. Germline loops: CDR1 KGHSH, CDR2 LQKENI. Trimming took 3 bases from V and 0 from J, leaving 15 bases between them. The CDR3 runs to 17 residues. This CDR3 is CASSPQAGEVSGNTIYF. The CDR3 DNA sequence: TGTGCCAGCTCACCCCAGGCCGGGGAGGTCTCTGGAAACACCATATATTTT.

This chain connects TRBV6-5 to TRBJ2-3; 9 bases align to TRBD2. The CDR3 extends over 15 amino acids. CDR1 is MNHEY and CDR2 is SVGAGI in the germline V gene. The J segment lost 3 bases and the V segment lost 6 bases, leaving 7 bases of the junction unmatched. CDR3 protein: CASRLRGGRTDTQYF. The CDR3 nucleotides are TGTGCCAGCAGATTGCGGGGGGGCCGTACAGATACGCAGTATTTT.

The chain uses TRBV2 and TRBJ2-7; 9 bases align to TRBD2. Germline V gives CDR1 SNHLY, CDR2 FYNNEI. The CDR3 has 15 amino acids. The V gene end was trimmed by 6 bases and the J gene end by 5 bases; junction bases not matched to a gene: 11. Here the CDR3 DNA reads TGTGCCAGCAGCCCCCCGGCGGGAGGGCCGGACGAGCAGTACTTC. It translates to CASSPPAGGPDEQYF.

This chain links TRBV10-3 with TRBJ1-5, with 8 bases aligning to TRBD1. CDR3 length equals 16 residues. J lost 6 bases, V lost 2 bases, and 9 bases had no gene match. Germline CDR1 ENHRY, CDR2 SYGVKD. CDR3 bases: TGTGCCATCAGTGAGACAGGACAGGGAGTCGGTCAGCCCCAGCATTTT. Amino acids: CAISETGQGVGQPQHF.

The chain recombines TRBV6-5 with TRBJ2-3; TRBD2 might be the D (5 bases). This CDR3 is built from 13 residues. Looked up from germline, CDR1 is MNHEY and CDR2 is SVGAGI. V gave up 8 bases and J gave up 2 bases, with 11 bases separating them. CDR3 sequence (DNA): TGTGCCAGCGGAGCGGAGTCCACAGATACGCAGTATTTT. As protein: CASGAESTDTQYF.

The chain links TRBV6-5 to TRBJ2-3; 11 bases map to TRBD2. The CDR3 is made up of 15 amino acids. With V trimmed by 6 bases and J by 2 bases, 4 bases remained unmatched. Per the germline V gene, CDR1 is MNHEY and CDR2 is SVGAGI. DNA of the CDR3: TGTGCCAGCAGATTAGCGGGGGGGATCACAGATACGCAGTATTTT. It specifies CASRLAGGITDTQYF.

This chain uses TRBV7-6 with TRBJ2-7; unclear D gene. This CDR3 is 13 amino acids long. Per germline, CDR1 SGHVS and CDR2 FNYEAQ. Trimming left V 5 bases short and J 3 bases short, with 11 bases between. CDR3 loop: CASSNRAGYEQYF. The CDR3 DNA reads TGTGCCAGCAGCAACCGGGCAGGCTACGAGCAGTACTTC.

This chain links TRBV5-1 with TRBJ2-1; the match to TRBD2 covers 9 bases. The CDR3 extends over 17 amino acids. Germline values: CDR1 SGHRS, CDR2 YFSETQ. The V and J ends lost 2 bases and 0 bases, in that order; junction bases with no gene match: 6. CDR3 DNA: TGCGCCAGCAGCTTTAGCGGGAGTTTGGTCTCCTACAATGAGCAGTTCTTC. Translating it yields CASSFSGSLVSYNEQFF.

This clone showed up just a few times. The V gene is TRBV5-4, the J gene TRBJ1-2, with D perhaps matching TRBD1 (5 bases). Germline assignment: CDR1 SGHNT and CDR2 YYREEE (reference sequence). The CDR3 is 14 residues long. Trimming removed 4 bases at V and 8 bases at J, with 18 bases between. CDR3 protein: CASSENQGSGGYTF. The CDR3 region has the DNA TGTGCCAGCAGCGAGAATCAGGGATCAGGCGGCTACACCTTC.

The chain recombines TRBV4-3 with TRBJ1-6; unclear D gene. CDR1 is LGHNA and CDR2 is YSLEER in the germline V gene. This CDR3 is built from 15 residues. Trimming stripped 1 base from V and 7 bases from J, with 11 bases between. The CDR3 spells CASSQGSPINSPLHF. The CDR3 bases are TGCGCCAGCAGCCAAGGATCCCCGATAAATTCACCCCTCCACTTT.

This chain uses TRBV27 with TRBJ1-1; 10 bases line up with TRBD1. V gave up 4 bases and J gave up 8 bases; unmatched junction bases: 7. This CDR3 spans 14 amino acids. CDR1 is MNHEY and CDR2 is SMNVEV in the germline V gene (reference sequence). This CDR3 is CASSWGTGVSEAFF. The DNA for the CDR3 is TGTGCCAGCAGTTGGGGGACAGGGGTGTCCGAAGCTTTCTTT.

This chain joins TRBV11-2 and TRBJ2-1; D may be TRBD2 (5 bases). CDR3 length: 14 residues. Germline loops: CDR1 SGHAT, CDR2 FQNNGV. V lost 5 bases to trimming and J lost 7 bases, with 15 bases between them. The CDR3 protein is CASSADWAKNEQFF. CDR3 nucleotides: TGTGCCAGCAGCGCGGACTGGGCTAAGAATGAGCAGTTCTTC. The whole variable domain, filled in from reference TRBV11-2 and TRBJ2-1, reads EAGVAQSPRYKIIEKRQSVAFWCNPISGHATLYWYQQILGQGPKLLIQFQNNGVVDDSQLPKDRFSAERLKGVDSTLKIQPAKLEDSAVYLCASSADWAKNEQFFGPGTRLTVL.

The chain joins TRBV6-6 to TRBJ1-5; D is possibly TRBD1 (5 bases). The V gene lost 8 bases and the J gene lost 0 bases, with 14 bases spanning the gap. CDR1 MNHNY and CDR2 SVGAGI come from the germline V gene (reference sequence). This CDR3 contains 15 residues. CDR3 bases: TGTGCCAGCCGACCCGACAGCTATAGCAATCAGCCCCAGCATTTT. Its protein product is CASRPDSYSNQPQHF.

DNA for the CDR3: TGTGCCAGCAGTGTACTCGGGACAGGGCCCCTTGGGTATGGCTACACCTTC. Protein product: CASSVLGTGPLGYGYTF. The rearrangement links TRBV6-1 to TRBJ1-2; the match to TRBD1 covers 9 bases. Losses at the gene ends were 4 bases for V and 5 bases for J; bases not matched to a gene: 14. This CDR3 spans 17 amino acids. Germline CDR1 and CDR2: MNHNS and SASEGT.

This clone was counted once. V is TRBV11-2 and J is TRBJ2-7; 11 positions agree with TRBD2. The CDR3 spans 14 residues. The germline V gene has CDR1 SGHAT and CDR2 FQNNGV. V lost 5 bases to trimming and J lost 7 bases; unmatched junction nucleotides: 7. CDR3 nucleotide sequence: TGTGCCAGCAGCATTAGCGGGGGGGCCAGGGAGCAGTACTTC. Protein product: CASSISGGAREQYF.

The chain uses TRBV19 and TRBJ1-2, with D maybe TRBD1 (6 bases). CDR1 is LNHDA, CDR2 SQIVND, per germline (reference sequence). The CDR3 loop spans 15 amino acids. Trimming cost V 4 bases and J 8 bases, with 20 bases left between them. The CDR3 is CASSRQGQNGPGYTF. In nucleotides, the CDR3 is TGTGCCAGTAGTAGGCAAGGACAGAATGGCCCCGGCTACACCTTC.

This chain connects TRBV11-2 to TRBJ1-1; no clear D. The CDR3 is 15 amino acids. Trimming removed 0 bases from V and 0 bases from J, with 8 bases in between. Germline CDR1 is SGHAT and CDR2 is FQNNGV. The CDR3 is CASSLELVMNTEAFF. The DNA for the CDR3 is TGTGCCAGCAGCTTAGAGTTAGTGATGAACACTGAAGCTTTCTTT. Full variable domain (outside the CDR3, taken from reference TRBV11-2 and TRBJ1-1): EAGVAQSPRYKIIEKRQSVAFWCNPISGHATLYWYQQILGQGPKLLIQFQNNGVVDDSQLPKDRFSAERLKGVDSTLKIQPAKLEDSAVYLCASSLELVMNTEAFFGQGTRLTVV.

This rearrangement joins TRBV6-2 or TRBV6-3 to TRBJ2-7; a weak D match, TRBD2 (6 bases). CDR3 length equals 13 residues. Trimming left V 0 bases short and J 6 bases short, with 9 bases between. Germline V lookup: CDR1 MNHEY, CDR2 SVGEGT. Written as DNA, the CDR3 is TGTGCCAGCAGTTACTCGGAGGGAGGCGAGCAGTACTTC. This codes for CASSYSEGGEQYF.

This chain links TRBV7-3 with TRBJ1-1; D call uncertain. The germline gives CDR1 SGHTA, CDR2 FQGTGA. The ends were cut back, 2 bases at V and 0 bases at J, with 4 bases in the middle. This CDR3 region has 13 residues. CDR3 residues: CASSLWMNTEAFF. As DNA, the CDR3 is TGTGCCAGCAGCTTATGGATGAACACTGAAGCTTTCTTT.

The chain carries TRBV14 and TRBJ1-4; 8 bases are a match to TRBD1. CDR3 length: 17 amino acids. Per germline, CDR1 SGHDN and CDR2 FVKESK. The J segment lost 1 base and the V segment lost 2 bases, leaving 6 bases of the junction unmatched. In DNA, the CDR3 is TGTGCCAGCAGCCAAAGAACAGGGGGAGTAACTAATGAAAAACTGTTTTTT. It yields the protein CASSQRTGGVTNEKLFF.

The rearrangement links TRBV27 to TRBJ1-5; TRBD1 might be the D (5 bases). The CDR3 is made up of 16 amino acids. Per germline, CDR1 MNHEY and CDR2 SMNVEV (reference sequence). Trimming removed 0 bases from V and 2 bases from J, with 11 bases in between. Here the CDR3 reads CASSLSIGDGNQPQHF. The CDR3 nucleotides read TGTGCCAGCAGTTTATCGATAGGGGACGGCAATCAGCCCCAGCATTTT.